This T cell receptor beta chain is drawn from a study of breast tumors, draining lymph nodes, adjacent tissues. Breast cancer patients provided tissue from their axillary draining lymph nodes. Germline loops: CDR1 KGHDR, CDR2 SFDVKD. V lost 10 bases to trimming and J lost 4 bases, with 15 bases between them. The CDR3 has 13 residues. TCRdb independently ran MiXCR on the multiplex PCR reads; one entry per CDR3 protein. Among fewer than 250,000 distinct CDR3 sequences listed, roughly 30% were seen once. V and J are TRBV24-1 and TRBJ2-5; D perhaps matches TRBD2 (5 bases). Source material: axillary lymph node tissue. The source of this sequence is a female donor with breast cancer. Some clones in this sample may be carry-over from other donors' samples. The CDR3 loop reads CATSIVRGETQYF. CDR3 DNA sequence: TGTGCCACTAGTATTGTACGGGGAGAGACCCAGTACTTC.